Reported below is one T cell receptor (beta chain). The entry originates in a study of T cell changes during pregnancy in multiple sclerosis. CDR1 and CDR2 from the germline V gene are SQVTM and ANQGSEA. Trimming cost V 3 bases and J 4 bases, with 10 bases left between them. CDR3 length: 13 amino acids. Data came from immunoSEQ multiplex PCR; TCRdb stores just in-frame clones and leaves some out. The sample includes about 59,000 clones, 93% of them seen just once. The sample was CD8+ T cells from peripheral blood mononuclear cells, taken in the third trimester of pregnancy. The V gene is TRBV29-1, the J gene TRBJ2-1; possibly TRBD1 for D (5 bases). The sequence derives from a female donor with multiple sclerosis, enrolled in a pregnancy study. The CDR3 DNA follows: TGCAGCGTTGAGGCCCAGGGTTACAATGAGCAGTTCTTC. This sequence encodes CSVEAQGYNEQFF.